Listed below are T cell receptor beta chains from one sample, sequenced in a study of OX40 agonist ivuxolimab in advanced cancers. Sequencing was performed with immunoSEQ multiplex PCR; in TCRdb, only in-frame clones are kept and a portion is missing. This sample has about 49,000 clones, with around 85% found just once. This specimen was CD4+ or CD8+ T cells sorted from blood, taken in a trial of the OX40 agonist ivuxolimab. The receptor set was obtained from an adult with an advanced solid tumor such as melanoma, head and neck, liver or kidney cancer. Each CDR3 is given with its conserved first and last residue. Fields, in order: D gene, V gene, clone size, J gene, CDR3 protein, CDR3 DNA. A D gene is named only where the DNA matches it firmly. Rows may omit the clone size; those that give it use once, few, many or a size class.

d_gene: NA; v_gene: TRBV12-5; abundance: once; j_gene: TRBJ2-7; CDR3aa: CASGLTDSSKGQYF; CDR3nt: TGTGCTAGTGGCCTCACGGACAGTTCGAAAGGGCAGTACTTC
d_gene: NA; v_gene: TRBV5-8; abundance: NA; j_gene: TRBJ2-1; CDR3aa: CASSFGGPADQFF; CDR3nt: TGTGCCAGCAGCTTTGGGGGCCCGGCGGATCAGTTCTTC
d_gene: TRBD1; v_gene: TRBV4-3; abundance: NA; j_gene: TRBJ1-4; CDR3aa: CASSQEVPGEGQLNEKLFF; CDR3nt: TGCGCCAGCAGCCAAGAAGTTCCGGGGGAGGGACAGCTTAATGAAAAACTGTTTTTT
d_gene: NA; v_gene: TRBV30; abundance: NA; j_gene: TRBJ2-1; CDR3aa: CAWSSLGLTSYNEQFF; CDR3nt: TGTGCCTGGAGCTCCCTGGGGCTCACCTCCTACAATGAGCAGTTCTTC
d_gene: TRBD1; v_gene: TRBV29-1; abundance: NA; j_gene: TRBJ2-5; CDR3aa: CSVLGQGGETQYF; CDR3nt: TGCAGCGTTCTCGGACAGGGCGGGGAGACCCAGTACTTC
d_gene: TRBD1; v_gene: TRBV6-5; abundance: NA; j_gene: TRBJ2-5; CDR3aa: CASSYQGQGGETQYF; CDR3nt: TGTGCCAGCAGTTACCAGGGACAGGGTGGGGAGACCCAGTACTTC
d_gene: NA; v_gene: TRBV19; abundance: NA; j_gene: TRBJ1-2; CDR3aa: CASSRMTGPRGYTF; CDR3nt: TGTGCCAGTAGTAGAATGACTGGCCCCCGAGGCTACACCTTC
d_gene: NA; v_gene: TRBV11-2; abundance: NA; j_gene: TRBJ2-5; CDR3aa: CASSLDPGRQETQYF; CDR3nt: TGTGCCAGCAGCTTAGATCCGGGCAGACAAGAGACCCAGTACTTC
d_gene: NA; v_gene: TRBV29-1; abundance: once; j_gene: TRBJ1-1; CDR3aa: CSVEEGAMNTEAFF; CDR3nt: TGCAGCGTTGAAGAGGGGGCCATGAACACTGAAGCTTTCTTT
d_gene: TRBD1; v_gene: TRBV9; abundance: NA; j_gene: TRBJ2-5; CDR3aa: CASSASGTGRGETQYF; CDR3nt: TGTGCCAGCAGCGCGTCCGGGACAGGGAGGGGGGAGACCCAGTACTTC
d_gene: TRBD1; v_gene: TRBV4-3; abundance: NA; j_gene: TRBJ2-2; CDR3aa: CASSQLTTGAYTGELFF; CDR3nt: TGCGCCAGCAGCCAACTGACGACAGGGGCTTACACCGGGGAGCTGTTTTTT
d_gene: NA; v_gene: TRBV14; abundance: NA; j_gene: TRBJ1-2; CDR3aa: CASSQEGRLYGYTF; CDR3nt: TGTGCCAGCAGCCAAGAAGGAAGGCTATATGGCTACACCTTC
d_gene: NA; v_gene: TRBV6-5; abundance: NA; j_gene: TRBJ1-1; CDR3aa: CASSYGGQSEAFF; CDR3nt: TGTGCCAGCAGTTACGGGGGGCAGAGTGAAGCTTTCTTT
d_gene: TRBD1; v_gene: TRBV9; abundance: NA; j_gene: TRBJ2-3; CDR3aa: CASSVPAETGATDTQYF; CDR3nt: TGTGCCAGCAGCGTCCCGGCGGAGACAGGGGCAACAGATACGCAGTATTTT
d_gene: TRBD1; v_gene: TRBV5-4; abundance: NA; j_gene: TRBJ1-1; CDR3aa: CASSPTGDEAFF; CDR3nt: TGTGCCAGCAGCCCGACAGGGGATGAAGCTTTCTTT
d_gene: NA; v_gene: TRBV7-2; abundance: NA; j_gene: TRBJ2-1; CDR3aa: CASSPRAHLYNEQFF; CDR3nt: TGTGCCAGCAGCCCCAGGGCCCACCTTTACAATGAGCAGTTCTTC
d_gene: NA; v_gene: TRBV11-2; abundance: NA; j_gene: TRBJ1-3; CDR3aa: CASYGTFKSAKDGNTIYF; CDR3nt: TGTGCCAGCTACGGGACATTCAAAAGCGCGAAGGATGGAAACACCATATATTTT
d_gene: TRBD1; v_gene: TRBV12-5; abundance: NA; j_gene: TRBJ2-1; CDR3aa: CASGTTGGSYNEQFF; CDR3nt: TGTGCTAGTGGTACGACAGGGGGCTCCTACAATGAGCAGTTCTTC
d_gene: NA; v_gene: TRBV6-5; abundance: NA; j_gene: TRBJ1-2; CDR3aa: CASSWATIGYGYTF; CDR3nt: TGTGCCAGCAGTTGGGCAACCATCGGCTATGGCTACACCTTC
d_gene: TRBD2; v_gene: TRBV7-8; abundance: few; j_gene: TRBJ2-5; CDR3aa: CASSSSGGSTQETQYF; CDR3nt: TGTGCCAGCAGCAGTAGCGGGGGATCTACGCAAGAGACCCAGTACTTC
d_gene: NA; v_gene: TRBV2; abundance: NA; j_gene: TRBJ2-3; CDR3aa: CASSPNPTDTQYF; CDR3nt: TGTGCCAGCAGCCCGAACCCCACAGATACGCAGTATTTT
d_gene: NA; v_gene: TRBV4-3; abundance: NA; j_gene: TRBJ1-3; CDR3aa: CASSPGEGLVGNTIYF; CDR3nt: TGCGCCAGCAGCCCAGGAGAGGGGTTGGTTGGAAACACCATATATTTT
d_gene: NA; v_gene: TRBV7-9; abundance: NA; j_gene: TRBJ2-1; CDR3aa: CASSLASWGADAEQFF; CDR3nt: TGTGCCAGCAGCTTAGCGTCGTGGGGGGCCGACGCTGAGCAGTTCTTC
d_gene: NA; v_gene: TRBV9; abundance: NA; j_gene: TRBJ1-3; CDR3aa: CASSASGIPGNTIYF; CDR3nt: TGTGCCAGCAGCGCCTCCGGGATACCTGGAAACACCATATATTTT
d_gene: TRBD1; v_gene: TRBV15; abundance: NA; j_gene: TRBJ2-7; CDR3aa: CATSIGTGGYEQYF; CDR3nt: TGTGCCACCAGCATTGGGACAGGGGGCTACGAGCAGTACTTC
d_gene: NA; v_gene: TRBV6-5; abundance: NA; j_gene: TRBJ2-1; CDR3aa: CASSYGTANEQFF; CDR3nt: TGTGCCAGCAGTTACGGGACGGCCAATGAGCAGTTCTTC
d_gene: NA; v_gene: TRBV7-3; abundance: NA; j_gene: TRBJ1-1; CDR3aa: CASSLSGGMNTEAFF; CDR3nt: TGTGCCAGCAGCCTGAGTGGGGGCATGAACACTGAAGCTTTCTTT
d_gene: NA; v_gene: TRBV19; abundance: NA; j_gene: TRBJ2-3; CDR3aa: CASSILPSTDTQYF; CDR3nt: TGTGCCAGTAGTATCCTGCCTAGCACAGATACGCAGTATTTT
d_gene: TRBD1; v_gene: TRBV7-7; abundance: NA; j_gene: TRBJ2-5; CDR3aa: CASSLDEQDRALQETQYF; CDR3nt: TGTGCCAGCAGCTTAGATGAACAGGACAGGGCCCTACAAGAGACCCAGTACTTC
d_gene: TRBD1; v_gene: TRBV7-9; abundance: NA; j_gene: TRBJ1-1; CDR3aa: CASSFSQGALGAEAFF; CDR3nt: TGTGCCAGCAGCTTCAGTCAGGGGGCGCTTGGGGCTGAAGCTTTCTTT
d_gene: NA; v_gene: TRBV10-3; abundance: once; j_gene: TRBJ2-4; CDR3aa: CAISDSLQASRDIQYF; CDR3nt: TGTGCCATCAGTGATTCATTACAGGCGTCAAGAGACATTCAGTACTTC
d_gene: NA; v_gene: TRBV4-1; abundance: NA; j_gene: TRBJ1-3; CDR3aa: CASSQGLGGNTIYF; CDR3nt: TGCGCCAGCAGCCAGGGACTGGGTGGAAACACCATATATTTT
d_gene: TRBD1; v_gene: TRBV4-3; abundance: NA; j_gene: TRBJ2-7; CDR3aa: CASSQVWDSSYEQYF; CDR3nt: TGCGCCAGCAGCCAAGTGTGGGACAGCTCCTACGAGCAGTACTTC
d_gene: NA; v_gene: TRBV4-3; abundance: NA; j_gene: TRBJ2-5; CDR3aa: CASSQALGKETQYF; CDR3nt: TGCGCCAGCAGCCAAGCACTCGGGAAAGAGACCCAGTACTTC
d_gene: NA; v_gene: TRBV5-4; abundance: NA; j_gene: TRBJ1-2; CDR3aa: CASSPKLGGYGYTF; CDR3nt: TGTGCCAGCAGCCCCAAACTCGGGGGATACGGCTACACCTTC
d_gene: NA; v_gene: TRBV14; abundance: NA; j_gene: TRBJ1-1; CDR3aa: CASSQDPGKAFF; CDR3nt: TGTGCCAGCAGCCAAGACCCAGGGAAAGCTTTCTTT
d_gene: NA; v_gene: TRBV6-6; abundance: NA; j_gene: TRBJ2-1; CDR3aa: CASSYSVQSSYNEQFF; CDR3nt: TGTGCCAGCAGTTACTCGGTACAGAGCTCCTACAATGAGCAGTTCTTC
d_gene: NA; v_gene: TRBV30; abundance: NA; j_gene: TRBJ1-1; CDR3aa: CAWSARDLGTEAFF; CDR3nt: TGTGCCTGGAGTGCGAGGGATCTGGGCACTGAAGCTTTCTTT
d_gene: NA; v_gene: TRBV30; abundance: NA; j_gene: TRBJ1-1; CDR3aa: CAWSWLDTEAFF; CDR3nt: TGTGCCTGGAGTTGGCTAGACACTGAAGCTTTCTTT
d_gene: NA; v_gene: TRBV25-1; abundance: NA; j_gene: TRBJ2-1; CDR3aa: CASSPGLYNEQFF; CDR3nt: TGTGCCAGCTCCCCGGGTCTATACAATGAGCAGTTCTTC
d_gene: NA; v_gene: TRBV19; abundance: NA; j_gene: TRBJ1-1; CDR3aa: CASSIGSEAFF; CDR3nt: TGTGCCAGTAGTATAGGGTCTGAAGCTTTCTTT
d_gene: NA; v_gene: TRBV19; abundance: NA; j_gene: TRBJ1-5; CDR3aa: CASTDSYRDNNQPQHF; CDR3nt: TGTGCCAGTACCGATTCCTACCGGGACAACAATCAGCCCCAGCATTTT
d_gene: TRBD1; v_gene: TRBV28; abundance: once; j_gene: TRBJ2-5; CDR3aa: CASSFPGDREEETQYF; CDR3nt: TGTGCCAGCAGTTTCCCAGGGGACAGAGAGGAAGAGACCCAGTACTTC
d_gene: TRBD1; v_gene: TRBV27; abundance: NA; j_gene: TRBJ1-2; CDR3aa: CASSPGTWGTGLNYGYTF; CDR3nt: TGTGCCAGCAGTCCGGGTACCTGGGGGACAGGTCTAAACTATGGCTACACCTTC
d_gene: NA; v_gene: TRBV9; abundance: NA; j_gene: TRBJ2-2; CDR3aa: CASSVTITGELFF; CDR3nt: TGTGCCAGCAGCGTAACGATCACCGGGGAGCTGTTTTTT
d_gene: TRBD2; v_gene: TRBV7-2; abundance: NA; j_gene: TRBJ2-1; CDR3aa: CASSLAPYLGLALMDHNEQFF; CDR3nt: TGTGCCAGCAGCTTAGCCCCTTATCTGGGACTAGCCCTCATGGATCACAATGAGCAGTTCTTC
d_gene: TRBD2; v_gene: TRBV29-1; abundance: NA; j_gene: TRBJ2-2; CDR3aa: CSVGGSGENGELFF; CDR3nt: TGCAGCGTGGGTGGGAGCGGGGAGAACGGGGAGCTGTTTTTT
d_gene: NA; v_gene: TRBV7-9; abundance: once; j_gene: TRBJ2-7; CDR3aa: CASTSDWLGHEQYF; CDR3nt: TGTGCCAGCACCTCGGACTGGCTTGGCCACGAGCAGTACTTC
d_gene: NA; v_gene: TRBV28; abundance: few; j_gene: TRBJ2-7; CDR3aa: CASGQSSYEQYF; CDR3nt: TGTGCCAGCGGCCAGAGTTCCTACGAGCAGTACTTC
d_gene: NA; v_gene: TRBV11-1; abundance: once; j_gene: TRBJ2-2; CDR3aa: CASSSLNLGAGELFF; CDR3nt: TGTGCCAGCAGCTCACTAAATTTGGGGGCCGGGGAGCTGTTTTTT